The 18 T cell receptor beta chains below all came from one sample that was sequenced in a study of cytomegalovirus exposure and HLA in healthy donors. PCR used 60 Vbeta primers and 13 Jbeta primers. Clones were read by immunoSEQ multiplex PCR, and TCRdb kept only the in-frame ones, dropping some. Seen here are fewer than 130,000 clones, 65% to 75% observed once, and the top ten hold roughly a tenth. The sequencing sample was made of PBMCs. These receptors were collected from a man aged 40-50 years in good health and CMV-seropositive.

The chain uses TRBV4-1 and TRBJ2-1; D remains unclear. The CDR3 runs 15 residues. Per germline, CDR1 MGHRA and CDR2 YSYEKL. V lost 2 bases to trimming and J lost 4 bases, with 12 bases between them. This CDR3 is CASSQQLALYNEQFF. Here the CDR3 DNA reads TGCGCCAGCAGCCAACAATTAGCTCTTTACAATGAGCAGTTCTTC.

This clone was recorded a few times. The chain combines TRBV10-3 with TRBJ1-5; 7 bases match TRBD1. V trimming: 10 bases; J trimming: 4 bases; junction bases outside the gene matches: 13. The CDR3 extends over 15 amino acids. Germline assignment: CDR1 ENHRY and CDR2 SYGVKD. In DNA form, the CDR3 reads TGTGCCAGCACCCTATACCGGGACAGTAATCAGCCCCAGCATTTT. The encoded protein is CASTLYRDSNQPQHF.

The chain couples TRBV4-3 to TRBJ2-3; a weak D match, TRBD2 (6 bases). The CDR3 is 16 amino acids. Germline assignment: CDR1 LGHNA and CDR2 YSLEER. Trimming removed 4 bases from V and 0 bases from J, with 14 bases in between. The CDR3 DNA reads TGCGCCAGCAGCCCTGGAGCTAGCGTGAGCACAGATACGCAGTATTTT. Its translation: CASSPGASVSTDTQYF.

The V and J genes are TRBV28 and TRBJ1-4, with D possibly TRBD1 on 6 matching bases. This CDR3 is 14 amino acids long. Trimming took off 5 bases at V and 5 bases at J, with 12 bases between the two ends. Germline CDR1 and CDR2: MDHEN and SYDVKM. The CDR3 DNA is TGTGCCAGCAGTCCGGGACACGGGAATGAAAAACTGTTTTTT. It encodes CASSPGHGNEKLFF.

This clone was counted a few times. The chain's CDR3 is CASSLRPAAPPETQYF. CDR3 bases: TGTGCCAGCAGCCTCCGCCCGGCGGCTCCCCCAGAGACCCAGTACTTC. The chain combines TRBV9 with TRBJ2-5, with no clear D. The CDR3 sequence is 16 residues long. The germline V gene encodes CDR1 SGDLS and CDR2 YYNGEE. V lost 4 bases and J 4 bases, leaving 20 bases between the germline ends.

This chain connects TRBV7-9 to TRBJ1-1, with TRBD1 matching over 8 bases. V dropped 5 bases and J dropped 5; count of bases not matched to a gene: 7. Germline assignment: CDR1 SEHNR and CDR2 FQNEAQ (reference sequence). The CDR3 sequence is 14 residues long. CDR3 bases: TGTGCCAGCAGCCCGAAGACAGGGGATACTGAAGCTTTCTTT. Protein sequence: CASSPKTGDTEAFF.

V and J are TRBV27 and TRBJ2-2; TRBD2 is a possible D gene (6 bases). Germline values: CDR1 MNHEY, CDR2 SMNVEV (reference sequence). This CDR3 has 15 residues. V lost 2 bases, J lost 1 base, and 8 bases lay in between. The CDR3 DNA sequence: TGTGCCAGCAGTTTAGGGGGGTTGAACACCGGGGAGCTGTTTTTT. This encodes CASSLGGLNTGELFF.

The CDR3, as DNA: TGTGCCAGTAGAACTTCGGGGAGCACTGAAGCTTTCTTT. This sequence encodes CASRTSGSTEAFF. The chain joins TRBV19 to TRBJ1-1; D gene unclear. Germline V gene data show CDR1 as LNHDA and CDR2 as SQIVND (reference sequence). This CDR3 has 13 amino acids. V lost 6 bases to trimming and J lost 4 bases, with 12 bases between them.

The CDR3 sequence: CASSLGPDTEAFF. CDR3 DNA sequence: TGTGCCAGCAGCTTAGGGCCAGACACTGAAGCTTTCTTT. The rearrangement uses TRBV11-3 and TRBJ1-1, with no clear D. With 1 base removed from V and 3 bases from J, the gap between germline ends came to 6 bases. Germline V gene lookup returns CDR1 SGHNT and CDR2 YENEEA. The CDR3 runs to 13 residues.

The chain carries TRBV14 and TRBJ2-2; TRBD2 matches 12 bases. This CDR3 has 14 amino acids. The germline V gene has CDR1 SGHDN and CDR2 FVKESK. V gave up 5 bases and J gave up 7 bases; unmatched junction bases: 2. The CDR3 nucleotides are TGTGCCAGCAGCGCGGGACTAGCGGGCGGGGAGCTGTTTTTT. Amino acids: CASSAGLAGGELFF. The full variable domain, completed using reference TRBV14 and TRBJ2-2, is EAGVTQFPSHSVIEKGQTVTLRCDPISGHDNLYWYRRVMGKEIKFLLHFVKESKQDESGMPNNRFLAERTGGTYSTLKVQPAELEDSGVYFCASSAGLAGGELFFGEGSRLTVL.

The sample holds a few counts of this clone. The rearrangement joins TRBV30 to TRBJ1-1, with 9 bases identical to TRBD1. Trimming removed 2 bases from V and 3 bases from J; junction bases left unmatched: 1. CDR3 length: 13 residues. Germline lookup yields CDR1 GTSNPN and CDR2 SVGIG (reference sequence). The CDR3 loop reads CAWSRQGDTEAFF. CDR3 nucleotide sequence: TGTGCCTGGAGTAGACAGGGGGACACTGAAGCTTTCTTT.

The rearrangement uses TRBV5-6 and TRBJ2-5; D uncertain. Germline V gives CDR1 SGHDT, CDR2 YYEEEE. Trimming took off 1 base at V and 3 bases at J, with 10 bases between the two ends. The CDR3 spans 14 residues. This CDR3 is CASSLIWAEETQYF. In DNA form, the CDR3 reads TGTGCCAGCAGCTTGATTTGGGCCGAAGAGACCCAGTACTTC.

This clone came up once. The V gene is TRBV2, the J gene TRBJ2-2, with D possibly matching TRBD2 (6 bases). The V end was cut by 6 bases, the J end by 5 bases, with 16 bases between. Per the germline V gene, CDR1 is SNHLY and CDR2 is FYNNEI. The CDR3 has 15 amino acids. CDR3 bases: TGTGCCAGCAGATGGGACTCGATCCTGACCGGGGAGCTGTTTTTT. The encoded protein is CASRWDSILTGELFF.

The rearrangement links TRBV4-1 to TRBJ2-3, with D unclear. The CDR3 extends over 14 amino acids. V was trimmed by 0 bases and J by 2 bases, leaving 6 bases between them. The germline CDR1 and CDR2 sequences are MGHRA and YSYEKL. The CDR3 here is CASSQDQHTDTQYF. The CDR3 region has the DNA TGCGCCAGCAGCCAAGATCAACACACAGATACGCAGTATTTT.

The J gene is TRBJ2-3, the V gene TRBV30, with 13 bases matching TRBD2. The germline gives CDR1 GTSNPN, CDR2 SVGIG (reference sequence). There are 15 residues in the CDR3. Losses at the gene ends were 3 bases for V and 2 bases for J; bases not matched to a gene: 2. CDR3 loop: CAWSGTSGITDTQYF. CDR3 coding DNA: TGTGCCTGGAGCGGGACTAGCGGGATCACAGATACGCAGTATTTT. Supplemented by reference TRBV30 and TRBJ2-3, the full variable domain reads SQTIHQWPATLVQPVGSPLSLECTVEGTSNPNLYWYRQAAGRGLQLLFYSVGIGQISSEVPQNLSASRPQDRQFILSSKKLLLSDSGFYLCAWSGTSGITDTQYFGPGTRLTVL.

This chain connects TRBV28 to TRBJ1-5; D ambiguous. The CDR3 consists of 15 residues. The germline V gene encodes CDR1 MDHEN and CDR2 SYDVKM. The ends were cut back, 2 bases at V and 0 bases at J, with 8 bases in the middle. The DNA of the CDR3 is TGTGCCAGCAGTTTAACGGGGATTAGCAATCAGCCCCAGCATTTT. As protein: CASSLTGISNQPQHF.

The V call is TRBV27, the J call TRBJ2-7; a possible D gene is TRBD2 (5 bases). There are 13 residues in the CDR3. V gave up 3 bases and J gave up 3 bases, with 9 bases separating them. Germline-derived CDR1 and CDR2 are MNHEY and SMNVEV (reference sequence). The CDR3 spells CASSFRTGYEQYV. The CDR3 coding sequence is TGTGCCAGCAGTTTCCGGACTGGCTACGAGCAGTACGTC.

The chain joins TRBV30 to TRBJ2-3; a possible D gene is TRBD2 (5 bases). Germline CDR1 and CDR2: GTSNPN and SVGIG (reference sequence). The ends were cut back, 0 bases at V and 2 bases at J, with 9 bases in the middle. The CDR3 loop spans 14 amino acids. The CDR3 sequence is CAWSVTGTTDTQYF. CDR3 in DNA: TGTGCCTGGAGTGTAACGGGAACCACAGATACGCAGTATTTT.